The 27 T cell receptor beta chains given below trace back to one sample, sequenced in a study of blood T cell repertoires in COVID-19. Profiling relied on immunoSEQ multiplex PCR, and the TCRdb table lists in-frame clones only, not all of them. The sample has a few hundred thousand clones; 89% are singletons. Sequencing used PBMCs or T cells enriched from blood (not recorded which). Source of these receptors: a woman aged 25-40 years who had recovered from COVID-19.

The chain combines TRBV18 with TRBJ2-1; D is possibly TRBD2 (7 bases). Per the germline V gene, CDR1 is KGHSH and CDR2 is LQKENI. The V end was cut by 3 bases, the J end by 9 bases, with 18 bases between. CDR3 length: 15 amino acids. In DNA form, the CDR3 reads TGTGCCAGCTCACCGGTGGCGGGGGCATTGGGTGAGCAGTTCTTC. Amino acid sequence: CASSPVAGALGEQFF.

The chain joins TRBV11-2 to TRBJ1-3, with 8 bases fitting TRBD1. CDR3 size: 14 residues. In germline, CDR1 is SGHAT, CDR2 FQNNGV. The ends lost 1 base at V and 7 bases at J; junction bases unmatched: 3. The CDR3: CASSLGTGRNTIYF. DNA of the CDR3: TGTGCCAGCAGCTTAGGGACAGGGCGGAACACCATATATTTT.

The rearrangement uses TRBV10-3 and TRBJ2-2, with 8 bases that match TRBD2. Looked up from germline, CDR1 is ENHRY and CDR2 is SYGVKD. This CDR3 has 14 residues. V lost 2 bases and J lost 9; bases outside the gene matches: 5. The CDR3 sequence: CAISETSGHRELFF. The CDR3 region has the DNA TGTGCCATCAGTGAGACTAGCGGACACCGGGAGCTGTTTTTT.

This CDR3 is CASSETLADSPGELFF. The CDR3 nucleotides read TGTGCCAGCAGTGAAACCCTAGCGGACTCACCCGGGGAGCTGTTTTTT. The rearrangement joins TRBV2 to TRBJ2-2; TRBD2 matches at 7 bases. Looked up from germline, CDR1 is SNHLY and CDR2 is FYNNEI. This CDR3 has 16 residues. The junction had 9 bases not matched to a gene; V was cut back by 2 bases and J by 6 bases.

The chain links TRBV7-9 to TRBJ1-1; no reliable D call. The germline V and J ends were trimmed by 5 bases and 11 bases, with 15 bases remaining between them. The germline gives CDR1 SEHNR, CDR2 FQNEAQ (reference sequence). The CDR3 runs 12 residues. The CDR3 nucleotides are TGTGCCAGCAGCCCCCCCAAAATTGCGGCTTTCTTT. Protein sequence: CASSPPKIAAFF.

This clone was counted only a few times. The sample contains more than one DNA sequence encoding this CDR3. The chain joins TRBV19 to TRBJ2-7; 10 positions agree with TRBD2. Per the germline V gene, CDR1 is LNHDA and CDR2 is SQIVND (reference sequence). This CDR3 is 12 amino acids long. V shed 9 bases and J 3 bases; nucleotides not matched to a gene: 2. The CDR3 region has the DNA TGTGCCAGCTCTAGCGGGAGCTACGAGCAGTACTTC. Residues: CASSSGSYEQYF.

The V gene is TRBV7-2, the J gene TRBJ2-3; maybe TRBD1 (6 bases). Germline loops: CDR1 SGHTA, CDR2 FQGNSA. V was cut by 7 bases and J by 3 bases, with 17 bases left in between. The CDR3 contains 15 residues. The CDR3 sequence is CASNNEQGGTDTQYF. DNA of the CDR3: TGTGCCAGCAACAACGAACAGGGTGGGACAGATACGCAGTATTTT.

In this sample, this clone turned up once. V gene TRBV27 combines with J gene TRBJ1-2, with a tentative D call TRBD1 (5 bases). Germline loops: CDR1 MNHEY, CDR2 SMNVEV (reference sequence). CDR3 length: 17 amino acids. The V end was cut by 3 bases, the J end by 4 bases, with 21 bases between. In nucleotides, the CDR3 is TGTGCCAGCAGTTTGGAACCCGCCGGAAGGGGCCCCTATGGCTACACCTTC. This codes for CASSLEPAGRGPYGYTF.

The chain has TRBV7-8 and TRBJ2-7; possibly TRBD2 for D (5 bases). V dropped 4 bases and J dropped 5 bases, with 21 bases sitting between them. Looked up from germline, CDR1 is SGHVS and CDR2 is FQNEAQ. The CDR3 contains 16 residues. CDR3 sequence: CASSSHWTYTTDEQYF. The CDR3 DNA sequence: TGTGCCAGCAGCTCGCACTGGACTTACACTACCGACGAGCAGTACTTC.

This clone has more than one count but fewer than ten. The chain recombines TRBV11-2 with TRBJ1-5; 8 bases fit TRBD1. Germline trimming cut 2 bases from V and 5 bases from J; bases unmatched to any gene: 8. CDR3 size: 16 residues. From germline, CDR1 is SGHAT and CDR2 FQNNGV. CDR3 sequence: CASSLTFGQGHQPQHF. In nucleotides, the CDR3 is TGTGCCAGCAGCTTAACCTTTGGACAGGGCCATCAGCCCCAGCATTTT. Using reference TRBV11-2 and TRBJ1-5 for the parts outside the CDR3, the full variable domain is EAGVAQSPRYKIIEKRQSVAFWCNPISGHATLYWYQQILGQGPKLLIQFQNNGVVDDSQLPKDRFSAERLKGVDSTLKIQPAKLEDSAVYLCASSLTFGQGHQPQHFGDGTRLSIL.

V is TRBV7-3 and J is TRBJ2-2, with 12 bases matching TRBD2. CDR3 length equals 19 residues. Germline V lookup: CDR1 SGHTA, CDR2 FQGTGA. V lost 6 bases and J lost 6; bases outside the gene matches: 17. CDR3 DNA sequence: TGTGCCAGCAGGCAGAATCGACTAGCGGGAGATTCGGTGCCCGGGGAGCTGTTTTTT. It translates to CASRQNRLAGDSVPGELFF.

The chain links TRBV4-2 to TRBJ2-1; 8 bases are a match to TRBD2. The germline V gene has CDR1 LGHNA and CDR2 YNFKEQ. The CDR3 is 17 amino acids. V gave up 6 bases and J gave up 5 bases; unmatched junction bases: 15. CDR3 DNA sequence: TGTGCCAGCAGTCCAAGTTCTGCGGGAGGAACCCACAATGAGCAGTTCTTC. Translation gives CASSPSSAGGTHNEQFF.

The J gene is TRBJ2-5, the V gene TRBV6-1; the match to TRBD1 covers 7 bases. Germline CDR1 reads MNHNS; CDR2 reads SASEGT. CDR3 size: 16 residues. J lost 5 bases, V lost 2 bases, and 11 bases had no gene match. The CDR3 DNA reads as TGTGCCAGCAGTGAATACAAGACAGGGACGGGGGAGACCCAGTACTTC. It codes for CASSEYKTGTGETQYF.

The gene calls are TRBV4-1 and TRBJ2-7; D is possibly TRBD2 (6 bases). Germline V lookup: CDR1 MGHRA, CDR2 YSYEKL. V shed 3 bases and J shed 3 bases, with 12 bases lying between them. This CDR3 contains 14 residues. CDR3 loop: CASSQEGINYEQYF. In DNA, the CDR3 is TGCGCCAGCAGCCAGGAGGGGATTAACTACGAGCAGTACTTC.

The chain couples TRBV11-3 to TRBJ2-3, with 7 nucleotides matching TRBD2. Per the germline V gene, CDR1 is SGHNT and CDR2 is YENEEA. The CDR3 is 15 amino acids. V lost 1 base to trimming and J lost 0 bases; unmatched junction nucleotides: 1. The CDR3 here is CASSLGRGSTDTQYF. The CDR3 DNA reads TGTGCCAGCAGCTTAGGGCGGGGGAGCACAGATACGCAGTATTTT. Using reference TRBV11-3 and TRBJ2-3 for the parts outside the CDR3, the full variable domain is EAGVVQSPRYKIIEKKQPVAFWCNPISGHNTLYWYLQNLGQGPELLIRYENEEAVDDSQLPKDRFSAERLKGVDSTLKIQPAELGDSAVYLCASSLGRGSTDTQYFGPGTRLTVL.

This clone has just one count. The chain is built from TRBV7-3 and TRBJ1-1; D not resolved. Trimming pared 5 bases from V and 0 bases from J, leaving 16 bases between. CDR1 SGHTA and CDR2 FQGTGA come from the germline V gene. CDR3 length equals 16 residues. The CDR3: CASSPSGGPMNTEAFF. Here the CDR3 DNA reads TGTGCCAGCAGCCCCTCAGGAGGCCCAATGAACACTGAAGCTTTCTTT.

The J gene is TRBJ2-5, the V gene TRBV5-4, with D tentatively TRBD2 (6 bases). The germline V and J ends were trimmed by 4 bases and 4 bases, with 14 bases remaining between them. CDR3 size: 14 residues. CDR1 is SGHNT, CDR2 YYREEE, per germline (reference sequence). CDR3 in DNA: TGTGCCAGCAGCCCGCCGGGAGCAGTAGAGACCCAGTACTTC. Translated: CASSPPGAVETQYF.

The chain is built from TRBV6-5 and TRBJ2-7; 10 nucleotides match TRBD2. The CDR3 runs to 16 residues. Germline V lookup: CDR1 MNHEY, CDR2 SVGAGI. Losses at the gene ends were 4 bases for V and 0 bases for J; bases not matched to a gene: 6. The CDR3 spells CASSFSGGGSSYEQYF. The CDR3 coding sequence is TGTGCCAGCAGTTTCAGCGGGGGGGGAAGCTCCTACGAGCAGTACTTC.

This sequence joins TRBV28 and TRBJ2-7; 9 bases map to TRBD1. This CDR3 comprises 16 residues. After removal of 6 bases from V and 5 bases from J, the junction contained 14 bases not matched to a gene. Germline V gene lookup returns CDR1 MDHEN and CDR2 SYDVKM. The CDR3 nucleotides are TGTGCCAGCAGGCCCATCGGGACAGGGAACCCCCACGAGCAGTACTTC. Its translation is CASRPIGTGNPHEQYF.

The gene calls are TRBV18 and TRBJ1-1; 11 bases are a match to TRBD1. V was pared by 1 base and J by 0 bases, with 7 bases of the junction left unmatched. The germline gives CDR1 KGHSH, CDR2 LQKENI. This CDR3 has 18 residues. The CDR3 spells CASSPRWTGGPMNTEAFF. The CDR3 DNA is TGTGCCAGCTCACCACGTTGGACAGGGGGCCCCATGAACACTGAAGCTTTCTTT.

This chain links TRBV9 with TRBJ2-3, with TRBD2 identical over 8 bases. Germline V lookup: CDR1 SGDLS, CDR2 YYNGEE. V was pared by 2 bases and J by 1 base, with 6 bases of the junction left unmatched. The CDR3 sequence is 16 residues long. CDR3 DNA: TGTGCCAGCAGCGTTTACGGGGGGGCCGGCACAGATACGCAGTATTTT. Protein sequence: CASSVYGGAGTDTQYF.

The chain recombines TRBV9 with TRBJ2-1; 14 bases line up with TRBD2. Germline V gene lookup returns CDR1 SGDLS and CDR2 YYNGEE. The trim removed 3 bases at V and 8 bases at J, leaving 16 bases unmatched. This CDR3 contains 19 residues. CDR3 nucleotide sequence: TGTGCCAGCAGCGAAAGACTAGCGGGGGGGCCTTTCAGTGGAGATGAGCAGTTCTTC. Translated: CASSERLAGGPFSGDEQFF.

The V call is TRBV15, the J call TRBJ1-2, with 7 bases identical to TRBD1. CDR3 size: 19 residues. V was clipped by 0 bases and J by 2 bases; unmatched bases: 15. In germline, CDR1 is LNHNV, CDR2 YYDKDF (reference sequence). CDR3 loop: CATSRDLGFRGLRNYGYTF. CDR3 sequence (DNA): TGTGCCACCAGCAGAGATCTGGGATTTAGGGGGCTCCGAAACTATGGCTACACCTTC. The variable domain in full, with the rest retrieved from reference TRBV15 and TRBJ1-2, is DAMVIQNPRYQVTQFGKPVTLSCSQTLNHNVMYWYQQKSSQAPKLLFHYYDKDFNNEADTPDNFQSRRPNTSFCFLDIRSPGLGDTAMYLCATSRDLGFRGLRNYGYTFGSGTRLTVV.

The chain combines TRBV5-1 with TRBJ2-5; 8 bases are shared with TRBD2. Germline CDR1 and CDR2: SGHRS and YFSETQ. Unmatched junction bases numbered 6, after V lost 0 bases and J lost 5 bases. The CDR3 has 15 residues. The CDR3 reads CASSLGQRGRETQYF. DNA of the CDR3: TGCGCCAGCAGCTTGGGACAGCGGGGGAGGGAGACCCAGTACTTC.

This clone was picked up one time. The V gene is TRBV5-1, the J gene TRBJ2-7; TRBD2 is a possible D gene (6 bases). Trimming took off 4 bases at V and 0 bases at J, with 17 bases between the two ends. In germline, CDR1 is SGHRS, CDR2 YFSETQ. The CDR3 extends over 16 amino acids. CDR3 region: CASSPRLGGDSYEQYF. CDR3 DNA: TGCGCCAGCAGCCCACGACTGGGCGGGGACTCCTACGAGCAGTACTTC.

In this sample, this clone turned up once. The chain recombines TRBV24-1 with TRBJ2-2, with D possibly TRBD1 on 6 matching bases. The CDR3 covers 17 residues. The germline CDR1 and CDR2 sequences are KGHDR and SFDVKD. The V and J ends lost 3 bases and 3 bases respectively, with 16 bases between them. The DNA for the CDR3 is TGTGCCACCAGTGATCCCAGGGGAATTTCCTACACCGGGGAGCTGTTTTTT. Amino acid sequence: CATSDPRGISYTGELFF.

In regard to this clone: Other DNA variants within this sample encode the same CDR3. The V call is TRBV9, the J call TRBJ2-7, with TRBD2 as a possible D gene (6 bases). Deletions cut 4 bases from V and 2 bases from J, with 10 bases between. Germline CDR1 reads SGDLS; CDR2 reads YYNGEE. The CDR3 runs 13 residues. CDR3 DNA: TGTGCCAGCAGCCCGGGACTTACCTACGAGCAGTACTTC. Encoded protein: CASSPGLTYEQYF. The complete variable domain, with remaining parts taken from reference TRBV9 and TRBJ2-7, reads DSGVTQTPKHLITATGQRVTLRCSPRSGDLSVYWYQQSLDQGLQFLIQYYNGEERAKGNILERFSAQQFPDLHSELNLSSLELGDSALYFCASSPGLTYEQYFGPGTRLTVT.